This T cell receptor beta chain appears in the sequencing data of a study of T cells in Graves' hyperthyroidism and ophthalmopathy. This CDR3 contains 13 residues. Trimming removed 3 bases from V and 11 bases from J, with 16 bases in between. Germline loops: CDR1 MNHEY, CDR2 SMNVEV (reference sequence). In regard to this clonotype: Its antigen is currently unknown.

Researchers took RNA transcripts and amplified the TCR beta CDR3 regions from them. The HTBI primer set was used in a first-round RT-PCR of the TCR CDR3. TCRdb recomputed calls from the multiplex PCR reads with MiXCR, one row per CDR3 protein. The sample gives fewer than 350,000 distinct CDR3 sequences, roughly a fifth of which show up once; just under 40% is in the top ten. Study-level findings and limits: Most thyroid-expanded clonotypes above 0.001 were also found in blood.

The receptor comes from a man aged 50-59 years with Graves' ophthalmopathy. The sample was blood. This chain links TRBV27 with TRBJ1-1; possibly TRBD1 for D (6 bases). Here the CDR3 DNA reads TGTGCCAGCAGTTTGTTCTGGGACAAGGCGGCTTTCTTT. It is translated as CASSLFWDKAAFF.